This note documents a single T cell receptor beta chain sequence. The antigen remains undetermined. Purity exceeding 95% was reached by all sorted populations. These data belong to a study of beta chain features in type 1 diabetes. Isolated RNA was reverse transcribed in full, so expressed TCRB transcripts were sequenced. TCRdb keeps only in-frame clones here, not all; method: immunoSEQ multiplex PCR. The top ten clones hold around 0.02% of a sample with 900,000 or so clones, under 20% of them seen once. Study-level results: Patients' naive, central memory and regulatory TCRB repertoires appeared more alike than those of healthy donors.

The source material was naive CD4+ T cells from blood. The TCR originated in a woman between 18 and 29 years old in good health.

CDR3 bases: TGTGCCAGCAGCGCCGGACTAGCGGGATTTGGTGAGCAGTTCTTC. Translating it yields CASSAGLAGFGEQFF. The rearrangement links TRBV9 to TRBJ2-1; 12 nucleotides line up with TRBD2. This CDR3 region has 15 residues. The germline CDR1 and CDR2 sequences are SGDLS and YYNGEE. V trimming: 3 bases; J trimming: 9 bases; junction bases outside the gene matches: 7. Based on the CDR3 plus reference TRBV9 and TRBJ2-1, the full variable domain is DSGVTQTPKHLITATGQRVTLRCSPRSGDLSVYWYQQSLDQGLQFLIQYYNGEERAKGNILERFSAQQFPDLHSELNLSSLELGDSALYFCASSAGLAGFGEQFFGPGTRLTVL.